The following is a T cell receptor beta chain sequence with its context. Its antigen is still unknown. This record belongs to a study of CD8+CD57+ T cells in acquired aplastic anemia. Study outcomes and limitations: Patients and controls were found to share 25 to 35 CD8+ CDR3 sequences.

The CDR3 length is 15 residues. J lost 8 bases, V lost 4 bases, and 8 bases had no gene match. Germline loops: CDR1 WSHSY, CDR2 SAAADI. Patients chosen for sequencing had CD8+CD57+ cells that had expanded, as shown by flow cytometry. The enrolled patients all had severe acquired aplastic anemia. The use of genomic DNA as template underpinned the TCR beta VDJ and CDR3 profiling. TCRdb passed the reads through MiXCR, listing each CDR3 protein once. The sample contains around 200,000 distinct CDR3 sequences, roughly 65% of which appear only once. Source material: sorted CD4+, CD8+, or CD8+CD57+ T cells (not recorded which) from PBMCs. J is TRBJ2-2 and V is TRBV10-2, with 9 bases aligning to TRBD1. The TCR was taken from a human donor with aplastic anemia. The CDR3 sequence: CASSGGTGSMGELFF. In DNA, the CDR3 is TGCGCCAGCAGTGGAGGGACAGGGTCAATGGGGGAGCTGTTTTTT.